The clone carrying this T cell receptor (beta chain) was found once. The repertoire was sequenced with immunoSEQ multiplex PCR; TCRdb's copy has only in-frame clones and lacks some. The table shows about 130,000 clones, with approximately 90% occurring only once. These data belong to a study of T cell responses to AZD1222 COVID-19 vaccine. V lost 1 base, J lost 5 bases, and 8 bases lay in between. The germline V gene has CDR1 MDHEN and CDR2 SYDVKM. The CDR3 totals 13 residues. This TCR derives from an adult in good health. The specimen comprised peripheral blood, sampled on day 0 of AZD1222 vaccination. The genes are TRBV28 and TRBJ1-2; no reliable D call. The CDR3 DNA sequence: TGTGCCAGCAGTTTATTAGGGATTTATGGCTACACCTTC. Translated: CASSLLGIYGYTF.